These 13 T cell receptor beta chains share one sample of origin, sequenced in a study of T-cell reconstitution after alpha-beta-depleted transplantation in children. Library preparation (for TCRbeta) was performed with unique molecular identifiers. TCRdb processed the PCR reads anew with MiXCR; each CDR3 protein has one entry. In the table there are 200,000 or so distinct CDR3 sequences, 5% to 6.5% of which are singletons. This specimen consisted of PBMCs, obtained before TCRalphabeta/CD19-depleted stem cell transplant. The receptors were gathered from a girl less than two years old with combined immunodeficiency, due to receive a stem cell transplant.

There are many counts of this clonotype. The CDR3 DNA follows: TGCAGCGTTGTGGGACAGGGGGCATATGAGCAGTTCTTC. Amino acid sequence: CSVVGQGAYEQFF. The genes are TRBV29-1 and TRBJ2-1; TRBD1 matches at 12 bases. Germline V CDR1 and CDR2: SQVTM, ANQGSEA. This CDR3 region has 13 residues. J was trimmed by 8 bases and V by 4 bases; bases with no gene match: 3.

At least ten counts were recorded for this clonotype. The chain uses TRBV11-3 and TRBJ2-1; 13 nucleotides agree with TRBD2. This CDR3 is built from 15 residues. Germline assignment: CDR1 SGHNT and CDR2 YENEEA. V was pared by 5 bases and J by 7 bases, with 5 bases of the junction left unmatched. DNA for the CDR3: TGTGCCAGCAGCCCCCGGACTAGCGGGAGTAATGAGCAGTTCTTC. This codes for CASSPRTSGSNEQFF.

This clonotype was observed many times. The genes are TRBV7-2 and TRBJ1-2; no clear D gene. The CDR3 loop spans 14 amino acids. From germline, CDR1 is SGHTA and CDR2 FQGNSA. V was clipped by 2 bases and J by 4 bases, with 11 bases between them. The CDR3 reads CASSLSRSAYGYTF. The DNA of the CDR3 is TGTGCCAGCAGCTTAAGTAGGAGCGCCTATGGCTACACCTTC.

This clonotype was observed many times. The chain carries TRBV19 and TRBJ2-1; D perhaps matches TRBD2 (5 bases). The germline gives CDR1 LNHDA, CDR2 SQIVND (reference sequence). V lost 5 bases and J lost 5, with 13 bases in between. The CDR3 totals 14 residues. Here the CDR3 reads CASSFGGPHNEQFF. The CDR3, as DNA: TGTGCCAGTAGTTTCGGAGGCCCTCACAATGAGCAGTTCTTC.

J is TRBJ2-1 and V is TRBV12-3 or TRBV12-4; 10 bases fit TRBD2. The CDR3 spans 17 residues. With 5 bases clipped from V and 6 bases from J, the junction kept 13 bases outside the gene matches. CDR3 nucleotides: TGTGCCAGCAGTCAATTCGAAGCGGGGGGGCCGGGCAATGAGCAGTTCTTC. It translates to CASSQFEAGGPGNEQFF.

This clonotype has just a few counts. This chain joins TRBV5-5 and TRBJ2-3, with TRBD1 identical over 8 bases. CDR1 and CDR2 from the germline V gene are SGHKS and YYEKEE (reference sequence). The V segment lost 4 bases and the J segment 2 bases; nucleotides outside the gene matches: 9. The CDR3 contains 16 residues. CDR3 bases: TGTGCCAGCAGCCTAGGACAGGGAGAAGACACAGATACGCAGTATTTT. Protein: CASSLGQGEDTDTQYF. The entire variable domain, with the rest obtained from reference TRBV5-5 and TRBJ2-3, is as follows: DAGVTQSPTHLIKTRGQQVTLRCSPISGHKSVSWYQQVLGQGPQFIFQYYEKEERGRGNFPDRFSARQFPNYSSELNVNALLLGDSALYLCASSLGQGEDTDTQYFGPGTRLTVL.

This clonotype was detected only a few times. The J gene is TRBJ2-1, the V gene TRBV12-3 or TRBV12-4; D perhaps matches TRBD2 (6 bases). V gave up 0 bases and J gave up 6 bases, with 12 bases separating them. This CDR3 spans 15 amino acids. In DNA, the CDR3 is TGTGCCAGCAGTTTAGCGCTAGCGAGTGGCAATGAGCAGTTCTTC. This encodes CASSLALASGNEQFF.

This clonotype was seen ten or more times. The V and J genes are TRBV7-3 and TRBJ2-7, with TRBD2 matching over 11 bases. This CDR3 comprises 15 residues. After removal of 4 bases from V and 4 bases from J, the junction contained 6 bases not matched to a gene. Germline loops: CDR1 SGHTA, CDR2 FQGTGA. CDR3 nucleotides: TGTGCCAGCAGCTCACTAGCGGGAGTGGGGTACGAGCAGTACTTC. Residues: CASSSLAGVGYEQYF.

Ten or more counts support this clonotype. The CDR3 DNA is TGTGCCAGCAAGGCTGGCAATCAGCCCCAGCATTTT. It codes for CASKAGNQPQHF. The chain carries TRBV25-1 and TRBJ1-5; D call uncertain. Germline CDR1 MGHDK, CDR2 SYGVNS. V shed 7 bases and J shed 2 bases, with 6 bases lying between them. This CDR3 is built from 12 residues. Variable domain in full (rest from reference TRBV25-1 and TRBJ1-5): EADIYQTPRYLVIGTGKKITLECSQTMGHDKMYWYQQDPGMELHLIHYSYGVNSTEKGDLSSESTVSRIRTEHFPLTLESARPSHTSQYLCASKAGNQPQHFGDGTRLSIL.

This clonotype was recorded at least ten times. The chain's CDR3 is CSARVRTSGSYEQYF. CDR3 sequence (DNA): TGCAGTGCTAGAGTCAGGACTAGCGGCTCCTACGAGCAGTACTTC. V gene TRBV20-1 combines with J gene TRBJ2-7, with 10 bases matching TRBD2. Trimming removed 1 base from V and 0 bases from J; junction bases left unmatched: 3. The CDR3 runs to 15 residues. CDR1 DFQATT and CDR2 SNEGSKA come from the germline V gene (reference sequence).

With respect to this clonotype: A much larger clone lies a single base off, so this may be a read error. J is TRBJ2-7 and V is TRBV4-2; TRBD1 aligns across 9 bases. The germline CDR1 and CDR2 sequences are LGHNA and YNFKEQ. CDR3 length: 16 amino acids. The CDR3 sequence: CASSQEGTGRTYGQYF. The CDR3 region has the DNA TGTGCCAGCAGCCAAGAGGGGACAGGGAGGACCTACGGGCAGTACTTC.

This clonotype was observed many times. The V call is TRBV28, the J call TRBJ2-1; 10 bases are a match to TRBD1. The CDR3 has 18 residues. Trimming removed 6 bases from V and 1 base from J; junction bases left unmatched: 12. Germline loops: CDR1 MDHEN, CDR2 SYDVKM. CDR3 region: CASSPGTGVSWSYNEQFF. As DNA, the CDR3 is TGTGCCAGCAGCCCTGGGACAGGGGTTTCGTGGTCCTACAATGAGCAGTTCTTC. The full variable domain, with the rest looked up from reference TRBV28 and TRBJ2-1, is DVKVTQSSRYLVKRTGEKVFLECVQDMDHENMFWYRQDPGLGLRLIYFSYDVKMKEKGDIPEGYSVSREKKERFSLILESASTNQTSMYLCASSPGTGVSWSYNEQFFGPGTRLTVL.

Ten or more counts support this clonotype. V gene TRBV12-3 or TRBV12-4 combines with J gene TRBJ2-2; D unresolved. Trimming pared 6 bases from V and 5 bases from J, leaving 22 bases between. The CDR3 loop spans 17 amino acids. DNA of the CDR3: TGTGCCAGCAGCTACCGGGCCCAAAATGCCTATACCGGGGAGCTGTTTTTT. Translating gives CASSYRAQNAYTGELFF.